This T cell receptor beta chain was recovered during a study of shared clonotypes between healthy human individuals. At the level of the study: Per-donor plates numbered three CD4 naive, three CD4 memory, two CD8 naive and one CD8 memory.

Study results and caveats: Only blood samples were collected, and tissue repertoires likely differ.

The length of the CDR3 is 13 residues. The V end lost 6 bases, the J end lost 5 bases, and 10 bases lay between the germline ends. Germline V gives CDR1 MDHEN, CDR2 SYDVKM. Libraries were prepared by immunoSEQ multiplex PCR; TCRdb keeps only in-frame clonotypes and omits some of them. The data hold about 600,000 clones, with 97% observed a single time. A word on this clone: Its antigen remains unidentified.

The sample taken for sequencing was naive CD4+ T cells sorted from blood. Subset reported: CD45RA+ positively selected. The V gene is TRBV28, the J gene TRBJ1-4; D is unclear. The sequence derives from a woman aged 25 to 39 in good health. The CDR3 protein is CASRRQYNEKLFF. The CDR3 coding sequence is TGTGCCAGCAGGAGGCAATACAATGAAAAACTGTTTTTT. The variable domain in full, completed from reference TRBV28 and TRBJ1-4, reads DVKVTQSSRYLVKRTGEKVFLECVQDMDHENMFWYRQDPGLGLRLIYFSYDVKMKEKGDIPEGYSVSREKKERFSLILESASTNQTSMYLCASRRQYNEKLFFGSGTQLSVL.